These 7 T cell receptor beta chains share one sample of origin, sequenced in a study of regulatory T cells in long-lasting Graves disease. For TCR beta, libraries came from iRepertoire HTBI primers and Arm-PCR of CDR3 regions. Each CDR3 protein gets one entry after TCRdb re-called the multiplex PCR reads with MiXCR. Altogether 500,000 to 700,000 distinct CDR3 sequences are present, 25% to 35% being singletons, with the ten largest covering around 42%. Time point specified: persistent/refractory GD, antithyroid drugs over 5 years with positive TRAb. PBMC-derived RNA was used for the TCR library. Sequences were derived from peripheral blood mononuclear cells (PBMCs), sampled when the disease was refractory, from a patient treated with antithyroid drugs. The receptors shown here come from a female donor with Graves disease.

This clonotype was seen repeatedly, ten times or more. V is TRBV6-1 and J is TRBJ1-1; a possible D gene is TRBD1 (6 bases). The V end was cut by 5 bases, the J end by 3 bases, with 13 bases between. From germline, CDR1 is MNHNS and CDR2 SASEGT. This CDR3 is 14 amino acids long. The CDR3 bases are TGTGCCAGCAGTCCTCGAGGACAGTACACTGAAGCTTTCTTT. It codes for CASSPRGQYTEAFF.

This clonotype was found a few times. The chain employs TRBV10-3 and TRBJ1-1; tentative D call: TRBD1 (6 bases). The germline gives CDR1 ENHRY, CDR2 SYGVKD. This CDR3 has 14 residues. V was pared by 2 bases and J by 1 base, with 8 bases between. CDR3 DNA sequence: TGTGCCATCAGTGAGACAGGGTGGAACACTGAAGCTTTCTTT. Residues: CAISETGWNTEAFF.

The CDR3 loop reads CATRGRVVYGYTF. CDR3 bases: TGTGCCACCCGGGGGCGCGTGGTTTATGGCTACACCTTC. The chain combines TRBV19 with TRBJ1-2; a possible D gene is TRBD1 (6 bases). Germline V lookup: CDR1 LNHDA, CDR2 SQIVND (reference sequence). V was shortened by 10 bases and J by 5 bases, with 17 bases between the two germline ends. There are 13 residues in the CDR3.

The CDR3 DNA sequence: TGTGCCAGCAGCCAAGTTACTACGAACACTGAAGCTTTCTTT. Translation gives CASSQVTTNTEAFF. The rearrangement joins TRBV6-1 to TRBJ1-1; D unclear. CDR1 is MNHNS, CDR2 SASEGT, per germline. The CDR3 totals 14 residues. V was cut by 6 bases and J by 1 base, with 12 bases left in between.

This clonotype was picked up many times. The J gene is TRBJ1-1, the V gene TRBV28; the match to TRBD1 covers 7 bases. CDR3 size: 13 residues. Germline V lookup: CDR1 MDHEN, CDR2 SYDVKM. The J segment lost 4 bases and the V segment lost 8 bases, leaving 7 bases of the junction unmatched. The CDR3 reads CASSQGVATEAFF. The CDR3 nucleotides read TGTGCCAGCTCTCAGGGGGTGGCCACTGAAGCTTTCTTT.

The CDR3 DNA reads TGTGCCAGCAGTTTAGGAAGGGACGGGACAAATGAGCAGTTCTTC. Translation gives CASSLGRDGTNEQFF. The V and J genes are TRBV12-3 or TRBV12-4 and TRBJ2-1; D possibly corresponds to TRBD1 (6 bases). Trimming pared 1 base from V and 7 bases from J, leaving 14 bases between. The CDR3 contains 15 residues.

The chain uses TRBV6-2 or TRBV6-3 and TRBJ2-1; TRBD2 matches 12 bases. J lost 5 bases, V lost 0 bases, and 14 bases had no gene match. Germline V gene lookup returns CDR1 MNHEY and CDR2 SVGEGT. CDR3 length: 20 amino acids. The CDR3 sequence: CASSYSRLVASGRANNEQFF. The CDR3 coding sequence is TGTGCCAGCAGTTACTCTCGGTTGGTGGCTAGCGGGAGGGCCAACAATGAGCAGTTCTTC.